This entry lists 22 T cell receptor beta chains sequenced from one sample in a study of siplizumab effects on memory and regulatory T cells. Sequenced by immunoSEQ multiplex PCR; TCRdb stores in-frame clones only, minus some. This sample has around 120,000 clones, with approximately 94% found just once. Specimen: non-Treg CD4+ T cells sorted from blood. Receptor source: a human donor in good health.

V usage is TRBV11-2 and J usage is TRBJ2-6; D unresolved. Trimming cost V 5 bases and J 0 bases, with 8 bases left between them. The CDR3 has 15 amino acids. From germline, CDR1 is SGHAT and CDR2 FQNNGV. The CDR3 DNA is TGTGCCAGCAGCGGGAATCCCTCTGGGGCCAACGTCCTGACTTTC. Protein product: CASSGNPSGANVLTF.

This sequence joins TRBV29-1 and TRBJ2-1; D possibly corresponds to TRBD2 (6 bases). The V end was cut by 4 bases, the J end by 3 bases, with 19 bases between. The V gene's germline CDR1 is SQVTM and CDR2 ANQGSEA. The length of the CDR3 is 16 residues. CDR3 nucleotide sequence: TGCAGCGTTGGGGGTCAGTGGAGGGCTTACTACAATGAGCAGTTCTTC. Its translation is CSVGGQWRAYYNEQFF.

The J gene is TRBJ1-1, the V gene TRBV5-6; D remains unclear. This CDR3 has 12 residues. V was trimmed by 1 base and J by 1 base, leaving 2 bases between them. CDR1 SGHDT and CDR2 YYEEEE come from the germline V gene. The CDR3 DNA is TGTGCCAGCAGCTTGCCGAACACTGAAGCTTTCTTT. Its protein product is CASSLPNTEAFF. Full variable domain (missing parts from reference TRBV5-6 and TRBJ1-1): DAGVTQSPTHLIKTRGQQVTLRCSPKSGHDTVSWYQQALGQGPQFIFQYYEEEERQRGNFPDRFSGHQFPNYSSELNVNALLLGDSALYLCASSLPNTEAFFGQGTRLTVV.

The CDR3 sequence is CASSSNPTGAGNTIYF. The CDR3 DNA follows: TGTGCCAGCAGCTCGAACCCGACAGGGGCTGGAAACACCATATATTTT. J is TRBJ1-3 and V is TRBV9, with 8 bases fitting TRBD1. Germline values: CDR1 SGDLS, CDR2 YYNGEE. V shed 4 bases and J 2 bases; nucleotides not matched to a gene: 8. The CDR3 spans 16 residues.

This chain joins TRBV7-2 and TRBJ2-3; D is perhaps TRBD2 (6 bases). The CDR3 is 15 amino acids. Germline V CDR1 and CDR2: SGHTA, FQGNSA. The V end lost 2 bases, the J end lost 2 bases, and 11 bases lay between the germline ends. CDR3 protein: CASSLQAGSTDTQYF. The CDR3, as DNA: TGTGCCAGCAGCTTACAGGCGGGATCCACAGATACGCAGTATTTT.

J is TRBJ2-5 and V is TRBV18; D is perhaps TRBD2 (6 bases). V was trimmed by 4 bases and J by 3 bases, leaving 9 bases between them. The germline CDR1 and CDR2 sequences are KGHSH and LQKENI. CDR3 length equals 13 residues. Written as DNA, the CDR3 is TGTGCCAGCTCACTACGGGGGAAAGAGACCCAGTACTTC. As protein: CASSLRGKETQYF. Based on the CDR3 plus reference TRBV18 and TRBJ2-5, the full variable domain is NAGVMQNPRHLVRRRGQEARLRCSPMKGHSHVYWYRQLPEEGLKFMVYLQKENIIDESGMPKERFSAEFPKEGPSILRIQQVVRGDSAAYFCASSLRGKETQYFGPGTRLLVL.

The V gene is TRBV4-1, the J gene TRBJ2-3; TRBD2 matches at 7 bases. After removal of 1 base from V and 0 bases from J, the junction contained 10 bases not matched to a gene. The CDR3 consists of 18 residues. Germline CDR1 is MGHRA and CDR2 is YSYEKL. The CDR3 here is CASSQVAGEHYSTDTQYF. CDR3 sequence (DNA): TGCGCCAGCAGCCAAGTGGCGGGGGAGCACTATAGCACAGATACGCAGTATTTT.

V is TRBV19 and J is TRBJ2-1; TRBD2 agrees at 10 bases. The CDR3 consists of 15 residues. Trimming removed 0 bases from V and 8 bases from J; junction bases left unmatched: 4. Germline CDR1 and CDR2: LNHDA and SQIVND (reference sequence). As DNA, the CDR3 is TGTGCCAGTAGTATAGAAGCGGGAGGGCCGTATGAGCAGTTCTTC. Protein sequence: CASSIEAGGPYEQFF. Full variable domain (outside the CDR3, taken from reference TRBV19 and TRBJ2-1): DGGITQSPKYLFRKEGQNVTLSCEQNLNHDAMYWYRQDPGQGLRLIYYSQIVNDFQKGDIAEGYSVSREKKESFPLTVTSAQKNPTAFYLCASSIEAGGPYEQFFGPGTRLTVL.

The chain employs TRBV19 and TRBJ1-2; 9 bases line up with TRBD1. V was clipped by 10 bases and J by 8 bases; unmatched bases: 14. Per germline, CDR1 LNHDA and CDR2 SQIVND (reference sequence). This CDR3 spans 14 amino acids. The CDR3 protein is CAIPISGTGNGYTF. Written as DNA, the CDR3 is TGTGCCATTCCGATTTCCGGGACAGGGAACGGCTACACCTTC. The whole variable domain, filled in from reference TRBV19 and TRBJ1-2, reads DGGITQSPKYLFRKEGQNVTLSCEQNLNHDAMYWYRQDPGQGLRLIYYSQIVNDFQKGDIAEGYSVSREKKESFPLTVTSAQKNPTAFYLCAIPISGTGNGYTFGSGTRLTVV.

This sequence joins TRBV5-4 and TRBJ2-6; perhaps D is TRBD1 or TRBD2 (5 bases each). This CDR3 is built from 18 residues. CDR1 is SGHNT, CDR2 YYREEE, per germline (reference sequence). Between the trimmed V and J ends, which lost 4 bases and 0 bases, there was a span of 17 bases. The CDR3: CASSGSGRGVSGANVLTF. CDR3 bases: TGTGCCAGCAGCGGATCGGGTCGGGGCGTCTCTGGGGCCAACGTCCTGACTTTC.

V gene TRBV10-3 combines with J gene TRBJ1-1, with D uncertain. The CDR3 is made up of 15 amino acids. The germline gives CDR1 ENHRY, CDR2 SYGVKD. Trimming took 2 bases from V and 0 from J, leaving 10 bases between them. The CDR3 bases are TGTGCCATCAGTGAGCGTGGAGTCATGAACACTGAAGCTTTCTTT. Residues: CAISERGVMNTEAFF.

The genes are TRBV29-1 and TRBJ1-6, with D maybe TRBD1 (5 bases). Trimming removed 8 bases from V and 8 bases from J, with 22 bases in between. The germline V gene encodes CDR1 SQVTM and CDR2 ANQGSEA. The CDR3 consists of 15 residues. The CDR3 bases are TGCAGCATAAGAAGGGACTCCCGATCGGATTCACCCCTCCACTTT. Translation gives CSIRRDSRSDSPLHF.

The V gene is TRBV7-2, the J gene TRBJ2-2; a possible D gene is TRBD1 (5 bases). The CDR3 is 15 residues long. Trimming left V 5 bases short and J 3 bases short, with 13 bases between. CDR1 and CDR2 from the germline V gene are SGHTA and FQGNSA. DNA for the CDR3: TGTGCCAGCAGCCTCGGACACCTAGACACCGGGGAGCTGTTTTTT. Translation: CASSLGHLDTGELFF.

The chain carries TRBV7-9 and TRBJ1-6, with 7 bases identical to TRBD1. V was pared by 3 bases and J by 10 bases, with 6 bases of the junction left unmatched. The CDR3 runs 14 residues. Germline lookup yields CDR1 SEHNR and CDR2 FQNEAQ (reference sequence). The CDR3 DNA reads TGTGCCAGCAGCTTCGGCCAGGGGGAATCACCCCTCCACTTT. Translation gives CASSFGQGESPLHF.

This chain uses TRBV5-6 with TRBJ2-7; a weak D match, TRBD1 (6 bases). The V end was cut by 4 bases, the J end by 2 bases, with 13 bases between. The CDR3 runs 14 residues. The germline V gene encodes CDR1 SGHDT and CDR2 YYEEEE. The CDR3 loop reads CASSRTGSPYEQYF. CDR3 in DNA: TGTGCCAGCAGCCGCACAGGGAGCCCCTACGAGCAGTACTTC.

V is TRBV6-5 and J is TRBJ2-2; D is unresolved. The CDR3 covers 13 residues. V lost 5 bases, J lost 5 bases, and 9 bases lay in between. Germline loops: CDR1 MNHEY, CDR2 SVGAGI. The CDR3, as DNA: TGTGCCAGCAGTAACCTTGGGACCGGGGAGCTGTTTTTT. Protein: CASSNLGTGELFF.

The rearrangement uses TRBV14 and TRBJ2-5; tentatively, D is TRBD1 or TRBD2 (6 bases each). Germline CDR1 reads SGHDN; CDR2 reads FVKESK. Trimming took 2 bases from V and 5 from J, leaving 15 bases between them. The CDR3 runs to 15 residues. The CDR3 sequence is CASSQLGGRRETQYF. The CDR3 region has the DNA TGTGCCAGCAGCCAATTAGGGGGGCGAAGGGAGACCCAGTACTTC.

The chain couples TRBV4-1 to TRBJ2-4, with 7 bases aligning to TRBD1. CDR1 MGHRA and CDR2 YSYEKL come from the germline V gene. The V segment lost 6 bases and the J segment 2 bases; nucleotides outside the gene matches: 16. The CDR3 covers 18 residues. The CDR3 nucleotides read TGCGCCAGCAGGCGCACGGATTTACAGGGACAGTCCAAAAACATTCAGTACTTC. This translates into CASRRTDLQGQSKNIQYF.

The genes are TRBV20-1 and TRBJ1-2; 7 positions match TRBD1. V shed 5 bases, J shed 12 bases, and the junction held 6 bases outside the gene matches. This CDR3 spans 10 amino acids. Germline V gene data show CDR1 as DFQATT and CDR2 as SNEGSKA (reference sequence). The CDR3: CSAGDSGNTF. The CDR3 DNA follows: TGCAGTGCTGGGGACAGCGGTAACACCTTC.

The J gene is TRBJ2-1, the V gene TRBV5-1; the D is unclear. The ends were cut back, 2 bases at V and 3 bases at J, with 9 bases in the middle. This CDR3 is 14 amino acids long. Per germline, CDR1 SGHRS and CDR2 YFSETQ. DNA of the CDR3: TGCGCCAGCAGCTTAGGTGGCTACTACAATGAGCAGTTCTTC. This translates into CASSLGGYYNEQFF. The full variable domain, with the rest looked up from reference TRBV5-1 and TRBJ2-1, is KAGVTQTPRYLIKTRGQQVTLSCSPISGHRSVSWYQQTPGQGLQFLFEYFSETQRNKGNFPGRFSGRQFSNSRSEMNVSTLELGDSALYLCASSLGGYYNEQFFGPGTRLTVL.

This sequence joins TRBV28 and TRBJ2-1; 7 bases match TRBD1. J was trimmed by 4 bases and V by 1 base; bases with no gene match: 7. Germline CDR1 and CDR2: MDHEN and SYDVKM. The CDR3 sequence is 16 residues long. The CDR3 nucleotides are TGTGCCAGCAGTTTATCCGGGACAGTGAAGTACAATGAGCAGTTCTTC. This sequence encodes CASSLSGTVKYNEQFF.

The J gene is TRBJ2-1, the V gene TRBV19, with TRBD2 matching 12 bases. The CDR3 has 14 amino acids. Germline V gene data show CDR1 as LNHDA and CDR2 as SQIVND (reference sequence). With V trimmed by 5 bases and J by 8 bases, 4 bases remained unmatched. CDR3 protein: CASSRTSGTYEQFF. DNA for the CDR3: TGTGCCAGTAGTCGGACTAGCGGGACCTATGAGCAGTTCTTC.